The source of this T cell receptor (beta chain) is a study of regulatory T cells in long-lasting Graves disease. Germline loops: CDR1 MNHNS, CDR2 SASEGT. This CDR3 spans 14 amino acids. The time point is: newly diagnosed GD, antithyroid drugs for less than 3 months. Making the TCR library involved RNA that had been extracted from PBMCs. iRepertoire HTBI primers and Arm-PCR of CDR3 regions built TCR beta libraries. TCRdb re-derived calls from the multiplex PCR reads in MiXCR, one entry per CDR3 protein. Here the sample spans around 450,000 distinct CDR3 sequences, approximately 15% being singletons. The same data also contributed to another study, on T cells in Graves' hyperthyroidism and ophthalmopathy.

The specimen comprised peripheral blood mononuclear cells (PBMCs), sampled at new diagnosis, from a patient treated with antithyroid drugs. This chain connects TRBV6-1 to TRBJ2-3; D may be TRBD1 (6 bases). Judging by the DNA end, TRBJ2-1 fits better; the J call may be wrong. The receptor comes from a middle-aged woman with Graves disease. CDR3 coding DNA: TGTGCCACAAGTACCCAGGACAGACCTAATGAGCAGTTCTTC. This translates into CATSTQDRPNEQFF.